Listed below are T cell receptor beta chains from one sample, sequenced in a study of blood T cells in healthy people across ages. TCRdb processed the 5' RACE reads anew with MiXCR; each CDR3 protein has one entry. The table has about 640,000 distinct CDR3 sequences, roughly 58% seen once; the top ten hold around 37%. Sequenced input: blood. Receptors were obtained from a man between 60 and 70 years old in good health. CDR3s include the opening cysteine and the closing phenylalanine or tryptophan. The D gene is left open where the match is weak. The size field is filled for only some rows; it gives once, few, many or a size class.

clone_size,d_call,v_call,j_call,cdr3_nt,cdr3_aa
few,TRBD2,TRBV12-3/TRBV12-4,TRBJ2-5,TGTGCCAGCAGTTTCGAGGCGGGGGGGACTATGGGGGAGCAGTACTTC,CASSFEAGGTMGEQYF
few,NA,TRBV7-2,TRBJ1-2,TGTGCCAGCAGCTTAGCAGGGGGGCTTACGAGGGATGGCTACACCTTC,CASSLAGGLTRDGYTF
few,NA,TRBV28,TRBJ1-1,TGTGCCAGCAACGGCGGGGATGGACATCGGAACACTGAAGCTTTCTTT,CASNGGDGHRNTEAFF
few,TRBD1,TRBV11-2,TRBJ2-5,TGTGCCAGCAGCGGGACAGGGGACTGGGAGACCCAGTACTTC,CASSGTGDWETQYF
NA,TRBD1,TRBV7-9,TRBJ2-5,TGTGCCAGCAGCTTCTCATCCGGGACAGGACAAGAGACCCAGTACTTC,CASSFSSGTGQETQYF
few,NA,TRBV10-3,TRBJ1-2,TGTGCCATCAGTGGCAGGTCAGAAGGCTACACCTTC,CAISGRSEGYTF
NA,TRBD2,TRBV12-3/TRBV12-4,TRBJ2-5,TGTGCCAGCAGTCCCGGACTAGCGGGGGTGAAAGAGACCCAGTACTTC,CASSPGLAGVKETQYF
NA,TRBD2,TRBV3-1,TRBJ2-7,TGTGCCAGCAGCTCGGGACTAGCGGGGGACCGATACAATGAGCAGTACTTC,CASSSGLAGDRYNEQYF
few,TRBD1,TRBV7-8,TRBJ2-7,TGTGCCAGCAGCCCCCGGGACAGAATCACGACATACGAGCAGTACTTC,CASSPRDRITTYEQYF
NA,TRBD1,TRBV6-5,TRBJ2-7,TGTGCCAGCAGTACCCGAGTTCCGGGGACAGGAGAAGGCGAGCAGTACTTC,CASSTRVPGTGEGEQYF
NA,TRBD1,TRBV3-1,TRBJ2-2,TGTGCCAGCAGCCGATCCGGGACAGGGAACACCGGGGAGCTGTTTTTT,CASSRSGTGNTGELFF